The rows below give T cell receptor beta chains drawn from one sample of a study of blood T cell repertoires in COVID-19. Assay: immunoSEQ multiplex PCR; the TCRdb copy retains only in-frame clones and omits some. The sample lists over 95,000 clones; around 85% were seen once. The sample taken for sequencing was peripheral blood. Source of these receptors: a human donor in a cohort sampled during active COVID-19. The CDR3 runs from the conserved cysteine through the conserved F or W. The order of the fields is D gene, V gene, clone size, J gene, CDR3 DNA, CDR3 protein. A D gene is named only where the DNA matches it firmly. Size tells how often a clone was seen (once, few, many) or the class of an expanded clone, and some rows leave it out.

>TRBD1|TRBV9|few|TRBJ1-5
TGTGCCAGCAGCCCCACGGGACAGGGCAATCAGCCCCAGCATTTT
CASSPTGQGNQPQHF
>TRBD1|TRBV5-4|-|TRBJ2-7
TGTGCCAGCAGCTTCCCGGGACAGGGGTACCACGAGCAGTACTTC
CASSFPGQGYHEQYF
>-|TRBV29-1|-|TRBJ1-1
TGCAGCGTTGCAGGGACTGCGAACACTGAAGCTTTCTTT
CSVAGTANTEAFF
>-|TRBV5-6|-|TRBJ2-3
TGTGCCAGCAGCTTGGATCAGTCTAGCACAGATACGCAGTATTTT
CASSLDQSSTDTQYF
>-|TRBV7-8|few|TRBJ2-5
TGTGCCAGCAGCTTAACCACAGGGCTCGAAGAGACCCAGTACTTC
CASSLTTGLEETQYF
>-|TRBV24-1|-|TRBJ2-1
TGTGCCACCAGTGAACTCAATGAGCAGTTCTTC
CATSELNEQFF
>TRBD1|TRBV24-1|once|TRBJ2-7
TGTGCCACCAGCCGGACAGGGACCTACGAGCAGTACTTC
CATSRTGTYEQYF
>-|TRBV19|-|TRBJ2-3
TGTGCCAGTAGTATAGGCAGGGTCAGGGCAGATACGCAGTATTTT
CASSIGRVRADTQYF
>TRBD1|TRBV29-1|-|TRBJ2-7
TGCAGCGTTGGGCCCCCCGGGACAGGGACGTCCTACGAGCAGTACTTC
CSVGPPGTGTSYEQYF
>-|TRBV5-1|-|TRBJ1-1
TGCGCCAGCAGCTTGGGATTCTCTAAGAGGAACACTGAAGCTTTCTTT
CASSLGFSKRNTEAFF
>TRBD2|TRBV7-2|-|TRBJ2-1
TGTGCCAGCAGCTTAGGTTCTAGCGGGGGGTTGGGTGAGCAGTTCTTC
CASSLGSSGGLGEQFF
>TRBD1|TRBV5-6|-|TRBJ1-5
TGTGCCAGCAGCTTCTGGGGGACAGCTACTTATCAGCCCCAGCATTTT
CASSFWGTATYQPQHF
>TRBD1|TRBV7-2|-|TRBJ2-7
TGTGCCAGCAGCTTGAGACAGGGCTACGAGCAGTACTTC
CASSLRQGYEQYF
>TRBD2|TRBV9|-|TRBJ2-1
TGTGCCAGCAGCGTTGGACTAGCGGGGGGGCTCCCCTACAATGAGCAGTTCTTC
CASSVGLAGGLPYNEQFF
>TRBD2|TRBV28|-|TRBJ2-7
TGTGCCAGCAGTGGACTAGACAACTACGAGCAGTACTTC
CASSGLDNYEQYF
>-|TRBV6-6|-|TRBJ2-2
TGTGCCAGCAGTTACTCGGACTCTAACACCGGGGAGCTGTTTTTT
CASSYSDSNTGELFF
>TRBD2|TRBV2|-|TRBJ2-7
TGTGCCAGCAGTGAAGGTTTAGCGGGGACCTACGAGCAGTACTTC
CASSEGLAGTYEQYF
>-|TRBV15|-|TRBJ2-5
TGTGCCACCCGCAGGAGCGGAGGGTTGGAGACCCAGTACTTC
CATRRSGGLETQYF
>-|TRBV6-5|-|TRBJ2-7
TGTGCCAGCAGTTACTCGAACGGGGGAAACTACGAGCAGTACTTC
CASSYSNGGNYEQYF
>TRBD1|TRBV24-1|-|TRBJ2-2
TGTGCCACCAGTGATCCCTACCCGGACAGGGGGCTGACCGGGGAGCTGTTTTTT
CATSDPYPDRGLTGELFF
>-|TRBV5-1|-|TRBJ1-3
TGCGCCAGCAGGGAGGGGTACTCTGGAAACACCATATATTTT
CASREGYSGNTIYF
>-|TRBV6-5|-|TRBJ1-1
TGTGCCAGCAGGAACTCAGGCCATTTGAACACTGAAGCTTTCTTT
CASRNSGHLNTEAFF
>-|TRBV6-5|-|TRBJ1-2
TGTGCCAGCAGCGATCGGGGGGGGATCTATGGCTACACCTTC
CASSDRGGIYGYTF
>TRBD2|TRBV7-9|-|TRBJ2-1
TGTGCCAGCACTTCGACGGGGGGGCCTTATGAGCAGTTCTTC
CASTSTGGPYEQFF
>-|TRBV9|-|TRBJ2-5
TGTGCCAGCAGCGTAGGGACAGTTCAAGAGACCCAGTACTTC
CASSVGTVQETQYF
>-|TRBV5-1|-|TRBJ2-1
TGCGCCAGCAGCTTTATGGACAGCTCCTACAATGAGCAGTTCTTC
CASSFMDSSYNEQFF
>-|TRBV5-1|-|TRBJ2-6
TGCGCCAGCCACCGGGGTTTCGGCTCTGGGGCCAACGTCCTGACTTTC
CASHRGFGSGANVLTF
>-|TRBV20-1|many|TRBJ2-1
TGCAGTGCTAGGGACATCCAAGAGCAGTTCTTC
CSARDIQEQFF
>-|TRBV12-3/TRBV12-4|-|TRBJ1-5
TGTGCCAGCACCCAGGGTTCCAATCAGCCCCAGCATTTT
CASTQGSNQPQHF
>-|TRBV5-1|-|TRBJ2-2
TGCGCCAGCAGCTTCCCAGGCGGGGAGCTGTTTTTT
CASSFPGGELFF
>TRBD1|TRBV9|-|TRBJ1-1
TGTGCCAGCAGCCAATCGACAGGGGCCATGAACACTGAAGCTTTCTTT
CASSQSTGAMNTEAFF
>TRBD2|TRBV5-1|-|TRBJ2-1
TGCGCCAGCAGCCCGGGGACTAGCGGGGTCTCCTACAATGAGCAGTTCTTC
CASSPGTSGVSYNEQFF
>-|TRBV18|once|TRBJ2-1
TGTGCCAGCTCACTAGATCTGTACAATGAGCAGTTCTTC
CASSLDLYNEQFF
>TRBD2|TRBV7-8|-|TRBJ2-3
TGTGCCAGCAGCACTAGGGAGCTAGCGGCCGGGGCGCAGTATTTT
CASSTRELAAGAQYF
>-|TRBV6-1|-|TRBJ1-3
TGTGCCAGCAGTGAAGCATACTCTGGAAACACCATATATTTT
CASSEAYSGNTIYF
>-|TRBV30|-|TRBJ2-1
TGTGCCTGGGCTGGGCCTGGCTACAATGAGCAGTTCTTC
CAWAGPGYNEQFF
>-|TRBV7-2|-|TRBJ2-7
TGTGCCAGCAGCTCACCGGACAGTGCCCTCGACGAGCAGTACTTC
CASSSPDSALDEQYF
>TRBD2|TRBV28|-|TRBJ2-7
TGTGCCAGCAGTTTAGCGGGGGTGAACTACGAGCAGTACTTC
CASSLAGVNYEQYF
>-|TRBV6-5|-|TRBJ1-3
TGTGCCAGCAGTTACACTGGAGGGTCTGGAAACACCATATATTTT
CASSYTGGSGNTIYF
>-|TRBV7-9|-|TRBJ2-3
TGTGCCAGCAGCCCTTGGGGGGGGCAGGGGGCGACAGATACGCAGTATTTT
CASSPWGGQGATDTQYF
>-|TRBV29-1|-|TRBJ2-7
TGCAGCGTTGCTGACATCCGCTCCTACGAGCAGTACTTC
CSVADIRSYEQYF
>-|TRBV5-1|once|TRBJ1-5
TGCGCCAGCAGCCCCGCGGGGAATAGCAATCAGCCCCAGCATTTT
CASSPAGNSNQPQHF
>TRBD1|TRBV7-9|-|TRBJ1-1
TGTGCCAGCAGCTTAGCGTCGGGACAGGGGGCAGCTTTCTTT
CASSLASGQGAAFF
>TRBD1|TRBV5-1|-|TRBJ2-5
TGCGCCAGCAGCTGGGGACAGGTCCAAGAGACCCAGTACTTC
CASSWGQVQETQYF